This T cell receptor (beta chain) was retrieved from a study of human CD8 memory T cell subsets. Study-wide points: Stem-like memory and precursor exhausted T cell repertoires barely overlapped. Higher diversity in stem-like memory T cells than in precursor exhausted T cells was suggested by Chao1 estimates. The chains that were sequenced in this study were only T cell receptor beta chains.

Germline V gives CDR1 SGHRS, CDR2 YFSETQ. This CDR3 contains 14 residues. Libraries for TCR beta were constructed using UMI-labeled 5' RACE. In the authors' workflow: In each TCR beta library, there were between 3,000 and 18,000 functional CDR3 beta clonotypes. TCRdb re-called the 5' RACE reads and catalogs CDR3 proteins one per entry, DNA excluded. The V and J calls shown here were made by TCRdb, not taken from the authors' results. In all, the sample yields some 7,000 distinct CDR3 sequences. It was CCR7+ PD-1+ TIGIT+ early memory CD8+ T cells with exhausted-like traits that constituted TPEX cells. Concerning this clonotype itself: The antigen is unknown.

Sequencing was performed on CD8+ T cells from PBMCs. The V gene is TRBV5-1, the J gene TRBJ2-7; TCRdb outputs TRBD2, but without DNA this stays unchecked. This TCR was sampled from a human donor in good health. The CDR3 loop is CASSLDRGGYEQYF.